This record concerns one T cell receptor beta chain sequence. One heparinised blood draw, averaging about 116 mL, came from each donor. V lost 3 bases, J lost 1 base, and 9 bases lay in between. Per the germline V gene, CDR1 is SGHTA and CDR2 is FQGNSA. This CDR3 is built from 14 residues. The sample is drawn from a study of beta chain features in type 1 diabetes. Every isolated RNA sample was fully reverse transcribed, so sequencing captured expressed TCRB transcripts. Assay: immunoSEQ multiplex PCR; the TCRdb copy retains only in-frame clones and omits some. The sample holds some 410,000 clones; approximately 10% are singletons and the top ten take roughly 0.046%.

The receptor's source is a woman aged 18-29 years in good health. The V call is TRBV7-2, the J call TRBJ2-5, with no clear D. Input material: naive CD4+ T cells from blood. CDR3 region: CASSLGRLQETQYF. The CDR3, as DNA: TGTGCCAGCAGCTTGGGCAGGCTCCAAGAGACCCAGTACTTC.